The following is a TCR beta chain sequence with its context. Its antigen is not known. The sorted Tregs were CD4+CD25+CD127-/low cells. Semi-nested PCR with Nested Universal Primer A followed constant-region reverse priming of full-length variable regions. TCRdb called the 5' RACE reads again in MiXCR, with one record for every CDR3 protein. The sample contains 30,000 or so distinct CDR3 sequences, more than 20% of which appear only once. Study-level findings and limits: Tumor memory CD4+ T cell TCR gene usage was found to cluster with blood and lymph node memory CD4+ cells and with lymph node naive CD4+ cells. Whole repertoires were not studied in the larger cohort, only one V-J beta rearrangement. Greatest tumor Treg TCR overlap was with tumor naive CD4+ cells.

This clonotype was obtained from a female donor with breast cancer. The sequenced material came from tumor-infiltrating Tregs sorted from the breast tumor.

This CDR3 reads CASRPGGGYSNQPQHF. The CDR3 region has the DNA TGTGCCAGCAGGCCTGGAGGGGGCTATAGCAATCAGCCCCAGCATTTT. V and J are TRBV2 and TRBJ1-5, with 7 bases that match TRBD1. CDR1 is SNHLY, CDR2 FYNNEI, per germline. The CDR3 spans 16 residues. The V segment lost 6 bases and the J segment 0 bases; nucleotides outside the gene matches: 8.